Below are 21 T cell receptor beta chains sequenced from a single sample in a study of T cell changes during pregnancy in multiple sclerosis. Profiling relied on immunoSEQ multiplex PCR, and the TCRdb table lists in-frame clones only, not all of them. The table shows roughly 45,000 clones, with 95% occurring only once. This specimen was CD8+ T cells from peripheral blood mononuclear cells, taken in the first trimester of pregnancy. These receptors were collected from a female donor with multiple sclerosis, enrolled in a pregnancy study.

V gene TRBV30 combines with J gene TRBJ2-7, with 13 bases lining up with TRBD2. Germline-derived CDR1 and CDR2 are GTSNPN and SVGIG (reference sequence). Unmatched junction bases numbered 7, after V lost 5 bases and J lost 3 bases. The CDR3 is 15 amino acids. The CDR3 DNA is TGTGCCTGGGCGAGTGGACTAGCGGGAGTCTACGAGCAGTACTTC. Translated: CAWASGLAGVYEQYF. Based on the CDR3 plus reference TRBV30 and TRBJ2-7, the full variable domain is SQTIHQWPATLVQPVGSPLSLECTVEGTSNPNLYWYRQAAGRGLQLLFYSVGIGQISSEVPQNLSASRPQDRQFILSSKKLLLSDSGFYLCAWASGLAGVYEQYFGPGTRLTVT.

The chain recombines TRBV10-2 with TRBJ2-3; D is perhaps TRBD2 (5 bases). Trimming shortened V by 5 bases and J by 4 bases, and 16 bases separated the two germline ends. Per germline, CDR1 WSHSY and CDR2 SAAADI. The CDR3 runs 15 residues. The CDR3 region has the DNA TGCGCCAGCAGTAAATGGGTCAGCGGCTCAGATACGCAGTATTTT. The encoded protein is CASSKWVSGSDTQYF.

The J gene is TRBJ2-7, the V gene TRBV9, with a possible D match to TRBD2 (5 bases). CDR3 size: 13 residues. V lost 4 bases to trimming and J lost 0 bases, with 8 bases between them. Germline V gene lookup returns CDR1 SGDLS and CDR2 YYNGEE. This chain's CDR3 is CASSPRDSYEQYF. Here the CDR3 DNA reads TGTGCCAGCAGCCCCCGGGACTCCTACGAGCAGTACTTC.

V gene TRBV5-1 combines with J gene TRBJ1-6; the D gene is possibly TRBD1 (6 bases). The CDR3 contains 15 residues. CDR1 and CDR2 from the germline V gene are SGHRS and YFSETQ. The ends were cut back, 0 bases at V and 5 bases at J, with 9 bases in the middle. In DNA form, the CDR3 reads TGCGCCAGCAGCTTGGGGCCAGGGGATAATTCACCCCTCCACTTT. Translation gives CASSLGPGDNSPLHF.

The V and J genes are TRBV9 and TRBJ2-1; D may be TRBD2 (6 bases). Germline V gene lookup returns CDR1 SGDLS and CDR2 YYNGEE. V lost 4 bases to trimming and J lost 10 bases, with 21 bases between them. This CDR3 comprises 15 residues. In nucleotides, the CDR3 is TGTGCCAGCAGCATATCGGAGGGACTTCTGTCGGAGCAGTTCTTC. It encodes CASSISEGLLSEQFF.

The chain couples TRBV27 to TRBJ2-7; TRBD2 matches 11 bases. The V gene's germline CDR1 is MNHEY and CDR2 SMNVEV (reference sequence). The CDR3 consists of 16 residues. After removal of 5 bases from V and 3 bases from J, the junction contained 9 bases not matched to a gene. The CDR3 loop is CASSKIAGGPLYEQYF. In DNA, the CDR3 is TGTGCCAGCAGTAAAATAGCGGGAGGGCCCCTCTACGAGCAGTACTTC.

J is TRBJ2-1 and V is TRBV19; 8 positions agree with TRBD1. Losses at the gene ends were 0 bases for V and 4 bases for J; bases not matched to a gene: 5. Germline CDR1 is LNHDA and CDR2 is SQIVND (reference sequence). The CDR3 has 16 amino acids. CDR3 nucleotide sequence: TGTGCCAGTAGTATAGAAATGCAGGGGGCGTACAATGAGCAGTTCTTC. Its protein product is CASSIEMQGAYNEQFF.

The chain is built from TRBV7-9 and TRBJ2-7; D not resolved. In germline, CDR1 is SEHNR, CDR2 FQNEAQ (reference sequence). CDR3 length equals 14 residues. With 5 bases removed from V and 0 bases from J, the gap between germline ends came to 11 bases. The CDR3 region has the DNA TGTGCCAGCAGCCAAGACATTTCCTCCTACGAGCAGTACTTC. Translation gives CASSQDISSYEQYF.

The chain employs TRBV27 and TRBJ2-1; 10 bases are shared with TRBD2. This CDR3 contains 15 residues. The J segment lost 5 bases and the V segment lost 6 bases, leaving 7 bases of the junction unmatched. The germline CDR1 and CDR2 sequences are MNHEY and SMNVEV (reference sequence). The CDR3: CASSRRLAGDNEQFF. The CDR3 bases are TGTGCCAGCAGCCGAAGACTAGCGGGCGACAATGAGCAGTTCTTC.

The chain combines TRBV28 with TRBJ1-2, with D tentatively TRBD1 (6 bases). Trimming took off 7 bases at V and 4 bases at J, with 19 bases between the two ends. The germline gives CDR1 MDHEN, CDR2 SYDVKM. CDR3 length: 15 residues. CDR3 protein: CASMPSTGFAYGYTF. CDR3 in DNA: TGTGCCAGCATGCCCTCGACAGGCTTTGCCTATGGCTACACCTTC.

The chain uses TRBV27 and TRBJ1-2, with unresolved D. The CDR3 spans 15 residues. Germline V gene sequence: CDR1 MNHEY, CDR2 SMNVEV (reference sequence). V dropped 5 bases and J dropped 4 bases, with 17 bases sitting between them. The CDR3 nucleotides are TGTGCCAGCAGTCCCGCTGGGAGCCCGCGCTATGGCTACACCTTC. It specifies CASSPAGSPRYGYTF.

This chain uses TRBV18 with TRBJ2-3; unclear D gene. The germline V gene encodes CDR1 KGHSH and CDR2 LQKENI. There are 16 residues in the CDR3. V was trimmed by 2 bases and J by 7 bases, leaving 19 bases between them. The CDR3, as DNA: TGTGCCAGCTCACCAAACCGGCCAGGTTCCTCCCATACGCAGTATTTT. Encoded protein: CASSPNRPGSSHTQYF.

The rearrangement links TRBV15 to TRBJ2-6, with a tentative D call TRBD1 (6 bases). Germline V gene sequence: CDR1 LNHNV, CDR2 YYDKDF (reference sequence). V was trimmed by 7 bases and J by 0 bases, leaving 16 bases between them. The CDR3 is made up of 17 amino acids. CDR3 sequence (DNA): TGTGCCACCATAGGGCGACAGGACTTCTCTGGGGCCAACGTCCTGACTTTC. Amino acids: CATIGRQDFSGANVLTF.

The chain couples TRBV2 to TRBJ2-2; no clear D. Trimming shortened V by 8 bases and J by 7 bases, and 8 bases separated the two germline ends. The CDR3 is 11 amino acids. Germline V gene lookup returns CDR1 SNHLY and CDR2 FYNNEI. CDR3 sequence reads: CASFYVGELFF. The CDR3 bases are TGTGCCAGCTTCTACGTCGGGGAGCTGTTTTTT.

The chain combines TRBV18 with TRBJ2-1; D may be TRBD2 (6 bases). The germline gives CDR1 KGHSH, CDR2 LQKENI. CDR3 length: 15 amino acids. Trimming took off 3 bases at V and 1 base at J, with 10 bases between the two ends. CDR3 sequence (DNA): TGTGCCAGCTCACCGTTGGGGGGTTCCTACAATGAGCAGTTCTTC. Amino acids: CASSPLGGSYNEQFF.

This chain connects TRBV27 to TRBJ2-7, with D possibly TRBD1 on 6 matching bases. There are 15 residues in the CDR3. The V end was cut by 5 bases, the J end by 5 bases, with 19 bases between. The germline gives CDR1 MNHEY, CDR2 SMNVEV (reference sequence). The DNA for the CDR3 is TGTGCCAGCAGTCCCCTCCAGGGGTTGATGCACGAGCAGTACTTC. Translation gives CASSPLQGLMHEQYF.

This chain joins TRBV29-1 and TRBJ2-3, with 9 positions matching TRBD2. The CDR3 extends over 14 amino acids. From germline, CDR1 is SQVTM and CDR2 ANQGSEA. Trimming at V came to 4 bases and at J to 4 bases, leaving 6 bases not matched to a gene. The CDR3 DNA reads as TGCAGCGTTGCCCCTAGCGGGAAGGCAGATACGCAGTATTTT. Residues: CSVAPSGKADTQYF.

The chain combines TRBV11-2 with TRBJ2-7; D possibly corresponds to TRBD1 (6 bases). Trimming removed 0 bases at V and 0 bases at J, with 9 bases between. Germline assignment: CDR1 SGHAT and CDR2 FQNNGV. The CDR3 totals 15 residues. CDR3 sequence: CASSLEYRASYEQYF. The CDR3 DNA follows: TGTGCCAGCAGCTTAGAGTACAGGGCCTCCTACGAGCAGTACTTC.

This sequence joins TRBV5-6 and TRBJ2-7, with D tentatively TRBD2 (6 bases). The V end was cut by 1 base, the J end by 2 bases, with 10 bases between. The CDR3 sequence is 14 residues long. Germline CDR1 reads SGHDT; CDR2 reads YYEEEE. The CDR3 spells CASSLSTSPYEQYF. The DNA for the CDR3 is TGTGCCAGCAGCTTGTCCACTAGCCCCTACGAGCAGTACTTC.

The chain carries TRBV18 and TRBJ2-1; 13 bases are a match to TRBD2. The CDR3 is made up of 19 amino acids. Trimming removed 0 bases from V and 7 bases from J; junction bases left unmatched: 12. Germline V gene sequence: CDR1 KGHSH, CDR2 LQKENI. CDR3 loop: CASSPPTSGRKPPQNEQFF. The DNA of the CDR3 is TGTGCCAGCTCACCACCGACTAGCGGGAGGAAACCCCCTCAAAATGAGCAGTTCTTC.

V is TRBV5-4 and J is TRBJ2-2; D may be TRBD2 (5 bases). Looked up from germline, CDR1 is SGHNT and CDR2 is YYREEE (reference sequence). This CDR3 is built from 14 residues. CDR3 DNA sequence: TGTGCTCCGGGCCGGGAATGGAACACCGGGGAGCTGTTTTTT. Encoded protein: CAPGREWNTGELFF.